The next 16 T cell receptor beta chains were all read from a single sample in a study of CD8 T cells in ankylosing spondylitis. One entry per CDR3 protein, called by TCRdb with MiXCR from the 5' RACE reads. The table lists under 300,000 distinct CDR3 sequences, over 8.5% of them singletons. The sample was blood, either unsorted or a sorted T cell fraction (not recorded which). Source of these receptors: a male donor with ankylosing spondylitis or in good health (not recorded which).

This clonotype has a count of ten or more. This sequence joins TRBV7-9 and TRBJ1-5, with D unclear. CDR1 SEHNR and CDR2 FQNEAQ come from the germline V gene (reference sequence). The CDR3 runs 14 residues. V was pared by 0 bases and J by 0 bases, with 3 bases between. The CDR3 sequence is CASSLAFSNQPQHF. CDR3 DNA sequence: TGTGCCAGCAGCTTAGCGTTTAGCAATCAGCCCCAGCATTTT. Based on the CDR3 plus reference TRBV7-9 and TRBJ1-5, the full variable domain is DTGVSQNPRHKITKRGQNVTFRCDPISEHNRLYWYRQTLGQGPEFLTYFQNEAQLEKSRLLSDRFSAERPKGSFSTLEIQRTEQGDSAMYLCASSLAFSNQPQHFGDGTRLSIL.

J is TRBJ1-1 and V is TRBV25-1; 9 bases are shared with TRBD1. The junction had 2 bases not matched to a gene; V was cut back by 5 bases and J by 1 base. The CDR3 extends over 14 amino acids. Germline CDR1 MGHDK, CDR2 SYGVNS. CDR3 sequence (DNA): TGTGCCAGCAGTAAGGGACAGGGGAACACTGAAGCTTTCTTT. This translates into CASSKGQGNTEAFF.

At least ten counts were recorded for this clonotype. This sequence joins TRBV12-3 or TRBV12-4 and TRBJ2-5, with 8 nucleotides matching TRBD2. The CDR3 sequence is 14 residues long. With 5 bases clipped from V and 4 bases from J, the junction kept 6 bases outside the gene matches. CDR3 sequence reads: CASSPGGVRETQYF. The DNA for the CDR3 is TGTGCCAGCAGTCCGGGAGGGGTCCGAGAGACCCAGTACTTC.

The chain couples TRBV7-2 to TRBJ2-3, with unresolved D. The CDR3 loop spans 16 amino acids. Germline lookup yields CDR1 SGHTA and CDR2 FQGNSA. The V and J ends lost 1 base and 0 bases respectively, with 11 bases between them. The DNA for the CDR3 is TGTGCCAGCAGCTTAGTGGGCATCGCTAGCACAGATACGCAGTATTTT. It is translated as CASSLVGIASTDTQYF. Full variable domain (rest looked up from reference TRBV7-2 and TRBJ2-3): GAGVSQSPSNKVTEKGKDVELRCDPISGHTALYWYRQSLGQGLEFLIYFQGNSAPDKSGLPSDRFSAERTGGSVSTLTIQRTQQEDSAVYLCASSLVGIASTDTQYFGPGTRLTVL.

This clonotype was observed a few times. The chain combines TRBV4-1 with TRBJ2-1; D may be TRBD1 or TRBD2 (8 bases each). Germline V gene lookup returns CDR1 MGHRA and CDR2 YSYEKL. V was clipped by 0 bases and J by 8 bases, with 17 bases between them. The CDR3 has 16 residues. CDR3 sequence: CASSQDGGQGLDEQFF. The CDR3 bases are TGCGCCAGCAGCCAAGATGGAGGACAGGGACTAGATGAGCAGTTCTTC.

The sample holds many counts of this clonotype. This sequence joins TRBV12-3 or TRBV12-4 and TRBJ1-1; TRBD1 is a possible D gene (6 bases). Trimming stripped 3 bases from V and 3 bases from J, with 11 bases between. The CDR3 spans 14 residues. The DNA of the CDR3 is TGTGCCAGCAGTTTGGAGGGGGGGTACACTGAAGCTTTCTTT. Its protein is CASSLEGGYTEAFF.

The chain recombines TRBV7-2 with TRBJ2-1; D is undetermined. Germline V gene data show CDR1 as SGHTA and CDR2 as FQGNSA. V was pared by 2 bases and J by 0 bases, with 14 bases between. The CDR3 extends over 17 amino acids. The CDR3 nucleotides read TGTGCCAGCAGCTTAAGTCTGGGCGGAAGCTCCTACAATGAGCAGTTCTTC. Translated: CASSLSLGGSSYNEQFF.

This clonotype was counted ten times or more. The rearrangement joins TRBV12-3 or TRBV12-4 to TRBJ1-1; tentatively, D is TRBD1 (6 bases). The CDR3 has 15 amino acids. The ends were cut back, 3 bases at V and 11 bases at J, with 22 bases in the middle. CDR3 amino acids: CASSFGPGGAGLAFF. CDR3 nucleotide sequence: TGTGCCAGCAGTTTTGGTCCGGGGGGCGCCGGGTTGGCTTTCTTT.

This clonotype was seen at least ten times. Here the CDR3 DNA reads TGCAGTGCAGCCGGGACAGGGTCGAGCGAGGTCTCAGATACGCAGTATTTT. Translating gives CSAAGTGSSEVSDTQYF. This chain links TRBV20-1 with TRBJ2-3, with 9 bases identical to TRBD1. CDR1 and CDR2 from the germline V gene are DFQATT and SNEGSKA (reference sequence). Trimming at V came to 6 bases and at J to 4 bases, leaving 17 bases not matched to a gene. The CDR3 totals 17 residues.

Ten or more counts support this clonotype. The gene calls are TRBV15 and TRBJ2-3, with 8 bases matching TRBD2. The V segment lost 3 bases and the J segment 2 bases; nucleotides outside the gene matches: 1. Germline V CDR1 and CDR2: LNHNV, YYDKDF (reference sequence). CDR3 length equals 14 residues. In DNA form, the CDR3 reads TGTGCCACCAGCAGCGGGGGGGTCACAGATACGCAGTATTTT. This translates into CATSSGGVTDTQYF.

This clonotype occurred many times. The CDR3 loop is CASSTSGNYYNEQFF. As DNA, the CDR3 is TGCGCCAGCAGCACCTCAGGAAATTACTACAATGAGCAGTTCTTC. V and J are TRBV5-1 and TRBJ2-1; D is unclear. This CDR3 has 15 amino acids. V was shortened by 4 bases and J by 3 bases, with 14 bases between the two germline ends. CDR1 and CDR2 (germline): SGHRS, YFSETQ. Complete variable domain (other parts from reference TRBV5-1 and TRBJ2-1): KAGVTQTPRYLIKTRGQQVTLSCSPISGHRSVSWYQQTPGQGLQFLFEYFSETQRNKGNFPGRFSGRQFSNSRSEMNVSTLELGDSALYLCASSTSGNYYNEQFFGPGTRLTVL.

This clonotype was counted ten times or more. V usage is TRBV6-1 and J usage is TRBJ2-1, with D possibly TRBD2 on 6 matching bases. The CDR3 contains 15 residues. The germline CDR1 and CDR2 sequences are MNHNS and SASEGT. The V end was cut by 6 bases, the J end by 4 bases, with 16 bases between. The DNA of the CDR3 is TGTGCCAGCAGGGGGGGTCCAACGAGATACAATGAGCAGTTCTTC. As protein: CASRGGPTRYNEQFF.

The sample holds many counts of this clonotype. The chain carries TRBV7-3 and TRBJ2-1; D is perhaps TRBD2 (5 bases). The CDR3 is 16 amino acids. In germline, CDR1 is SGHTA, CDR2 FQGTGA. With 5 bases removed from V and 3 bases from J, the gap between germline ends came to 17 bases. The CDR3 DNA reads TGTGCCAGCAGCCGAGGCGGTGTAGCGAACTACAATGAGCAGTTCTTC. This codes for CASSRGGVANYNEQFF.

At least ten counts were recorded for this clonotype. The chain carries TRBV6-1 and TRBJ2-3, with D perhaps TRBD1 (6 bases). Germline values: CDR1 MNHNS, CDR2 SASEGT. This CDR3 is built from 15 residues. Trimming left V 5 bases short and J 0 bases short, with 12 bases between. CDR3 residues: CASSIGQSSTDTQYF. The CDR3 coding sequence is TGTGCCAGCAGTATCGGACAGTCTAGCACAGATACGCAGTATTTT.

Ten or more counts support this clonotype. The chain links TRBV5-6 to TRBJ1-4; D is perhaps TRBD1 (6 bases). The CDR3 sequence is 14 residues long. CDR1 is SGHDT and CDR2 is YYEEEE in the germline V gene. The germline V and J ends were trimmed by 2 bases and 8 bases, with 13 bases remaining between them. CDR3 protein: CASSLGAGAEKLFF. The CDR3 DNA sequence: TGTGCCAGCAGCTTAGGTGCGGGGGCGGAAAAACTGTTTTTT.

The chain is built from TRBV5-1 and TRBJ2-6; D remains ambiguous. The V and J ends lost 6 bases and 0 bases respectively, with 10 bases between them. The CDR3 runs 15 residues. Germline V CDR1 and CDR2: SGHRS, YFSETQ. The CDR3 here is CASKNPISGANVLTF. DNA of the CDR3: TGCGCCAGCAAGAATCCCATCTCTGGGGCCAACGTCCTGACTTTC.